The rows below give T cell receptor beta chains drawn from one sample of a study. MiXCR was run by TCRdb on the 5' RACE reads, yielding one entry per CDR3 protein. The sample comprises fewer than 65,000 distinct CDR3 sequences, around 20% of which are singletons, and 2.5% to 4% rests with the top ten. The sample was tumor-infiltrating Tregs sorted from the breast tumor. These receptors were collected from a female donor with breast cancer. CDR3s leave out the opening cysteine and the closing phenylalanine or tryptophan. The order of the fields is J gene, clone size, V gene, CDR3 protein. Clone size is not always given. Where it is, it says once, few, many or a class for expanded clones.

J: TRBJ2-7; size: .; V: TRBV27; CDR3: ASTPTAGETYEQY
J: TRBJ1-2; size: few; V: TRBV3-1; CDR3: ASSQEGARADGYT
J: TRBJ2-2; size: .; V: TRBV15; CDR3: VTSKGRNTGELF
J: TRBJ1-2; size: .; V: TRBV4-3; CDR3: ASSAYREPYGYT
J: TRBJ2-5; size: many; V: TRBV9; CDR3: ASSATGLETQY
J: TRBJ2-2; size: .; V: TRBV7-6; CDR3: ASGRGAVNTGELF
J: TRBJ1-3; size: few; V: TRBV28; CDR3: ASGLNGNTIY
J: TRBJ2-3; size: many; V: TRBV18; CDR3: ASSQWDSERTDTQY
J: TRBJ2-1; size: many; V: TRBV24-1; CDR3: ATAGTGEQF
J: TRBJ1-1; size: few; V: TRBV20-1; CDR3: SAPDRGENTEAF
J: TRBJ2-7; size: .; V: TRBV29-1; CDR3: SVFPGLAGGSSYEQY
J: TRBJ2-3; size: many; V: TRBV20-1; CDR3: SARVGLAVATDTQY
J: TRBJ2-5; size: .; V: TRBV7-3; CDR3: ASSLGLPGVETQY
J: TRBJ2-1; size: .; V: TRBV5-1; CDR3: ASSYRDRSYNEQF
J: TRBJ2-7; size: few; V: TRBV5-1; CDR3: ASSLAPARSYEQY
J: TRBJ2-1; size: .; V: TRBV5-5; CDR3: ASSYPQGEQF
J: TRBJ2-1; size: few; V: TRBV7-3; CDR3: ASSVGLVGEQF
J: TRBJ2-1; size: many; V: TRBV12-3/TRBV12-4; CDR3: ASSFRGLAGPNEQF
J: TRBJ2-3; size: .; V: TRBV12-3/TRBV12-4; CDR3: ASTRELSDTQY
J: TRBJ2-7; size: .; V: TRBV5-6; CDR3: ASSGLMAVSYEQY
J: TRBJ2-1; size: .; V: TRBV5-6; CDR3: ASRSPLSKGPYNEQF
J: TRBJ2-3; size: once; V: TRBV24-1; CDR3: ATSVRADTDTQY
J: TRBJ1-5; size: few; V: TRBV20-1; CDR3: SARQGLSNQPQR
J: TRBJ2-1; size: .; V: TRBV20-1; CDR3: SARDLTAIQF
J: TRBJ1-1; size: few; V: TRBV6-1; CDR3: ASSEGEADPEAF
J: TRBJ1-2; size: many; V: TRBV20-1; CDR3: SAPQGIIGRYT
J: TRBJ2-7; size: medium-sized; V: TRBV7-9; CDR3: ASSHTSGGDEQY
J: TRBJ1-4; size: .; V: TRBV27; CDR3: ASRTLGHPNEKLF
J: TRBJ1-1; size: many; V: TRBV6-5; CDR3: ASSYYDRGWPPWPEAF
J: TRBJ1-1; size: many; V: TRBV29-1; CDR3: SVGQTEAF
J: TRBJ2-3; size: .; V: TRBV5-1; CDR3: ASSGEIDTQY
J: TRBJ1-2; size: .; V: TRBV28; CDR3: ASRITGATSEGYYGYT
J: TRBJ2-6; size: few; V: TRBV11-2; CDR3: ASSLGLAALSGANVLT
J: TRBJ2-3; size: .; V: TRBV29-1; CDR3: SVEGPWGTDTQY
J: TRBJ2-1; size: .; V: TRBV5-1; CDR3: ASSLGGRADEQF
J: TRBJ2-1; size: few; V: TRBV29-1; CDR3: SVEEVFFPNEQF
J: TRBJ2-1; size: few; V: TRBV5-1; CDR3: ASSFISGPVNNEQF
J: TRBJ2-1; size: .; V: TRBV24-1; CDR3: ATSQGFEYNEQF
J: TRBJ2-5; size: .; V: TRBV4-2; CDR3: ASSQEFAQQETQY
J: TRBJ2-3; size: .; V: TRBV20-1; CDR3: SARDLSGRAPPDTQY
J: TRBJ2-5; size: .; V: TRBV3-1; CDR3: ASSQVPRGGETQY
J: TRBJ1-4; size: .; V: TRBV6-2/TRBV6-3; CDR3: ASGRDGGGTTNEKLF
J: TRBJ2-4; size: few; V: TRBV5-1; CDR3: ASSLARDIAKNIQY
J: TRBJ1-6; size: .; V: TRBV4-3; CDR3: ASSPDGSGKNSPLH
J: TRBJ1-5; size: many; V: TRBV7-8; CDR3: ASSRGAQGNQPQH
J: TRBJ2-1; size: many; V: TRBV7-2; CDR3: ASSRLPSGRALDEQF
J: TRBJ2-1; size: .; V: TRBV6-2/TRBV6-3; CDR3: ASSYSTLLTGGDNEQF
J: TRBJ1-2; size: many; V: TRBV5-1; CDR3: ASAPPGVGYGYT
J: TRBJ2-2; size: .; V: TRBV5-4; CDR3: ASSKRRGNTGELF
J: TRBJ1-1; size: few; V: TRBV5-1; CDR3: ASSRDSDTEAF
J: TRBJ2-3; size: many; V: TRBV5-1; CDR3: ASSLAPTDTQY
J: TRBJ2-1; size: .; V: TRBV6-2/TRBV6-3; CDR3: ASSIIGNEQL
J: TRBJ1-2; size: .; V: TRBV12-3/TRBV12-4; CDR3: ASSFDSNYGYT
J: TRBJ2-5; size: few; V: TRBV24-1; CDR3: ATSDPSRGEETQY
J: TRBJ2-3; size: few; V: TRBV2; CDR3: AGRWGAADTQY
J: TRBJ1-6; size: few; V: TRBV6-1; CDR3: ASSEGGKNSPLH
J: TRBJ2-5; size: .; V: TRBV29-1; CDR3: SVGTGKGETQY